This note documents a single T cell receptor beta chain sequence. The V gene lost 0 bases and the J gene lost 3 bases, with 9 bases spanning the gap. Germline CDR1 is MNHEY and CDR2 is SVGAGI. The CDR3 consists of 14 residues. The data are from a study of blood T cell repertoires in COVID-19. The overall study: Samples of COVID-19 (acute and convalescent) were obtained from the United States, Italy and Spain.

TCRdb keeps only in-frame clones here, not all; method: immunoSEQ multiplex PCR. Of about 330,000 clones in the sample, about 85% are singletons; the top ten hold approximately 5.2%. The source is a woman aged 25 to 39 who had recovered from COVID-19. Sequenced: PBMCs or T cells enriched from blood (not recorded which). The chain is built from TRBV6-5 and TRBJ2-7; D not certain. CDR3 sequence reads: CASSYSYIYYEQYF. In DNA, the CDR3 is TGTGCCAGCAGTTACTCGTACATTTACTACGAGCAGTACTTC.